This T cell receptor (beta chain) appears in the sequencing data of a study of blood T cells in healthy people across ages. Overall study results and limits: Naive T cell percentage strongly correlated with TCR beta diversity.

The V end was cut by 0 bases, the J end by 4 bases, with 8 bases between. This CDR3 is built from 14 residues. CDR1 SGHTA and CDR2 FQGNSA come from the germline V gene. A J-beta primer mix and a sample-barcoded 5' primer were used in a second PCR of about 7 to 12 cycles. Each CDR3 protein is one row after TCRdb ran MiXCR on the 5' RACE reads. Counted here are approximately 780,000 distinct CDR3 sequences, 20% to 30% occurring once; the ten biggest clones make up 2.5% to 3.5%. With regard to this clonotype: The antigen is unknown.

The sample was also reused in another study, on T cells of mothers and their children. This second report adds: Sample barcodes and 2-4 random nucleotides came from the second PCR's M1S primer.

The V call is TRBV7-2, the J call TRBJ2-3; no definite D call. Sequencing was performed on blood. The origin of this receptor is a boy under 18 in good health. CDR3 coding DNA: TGTGCCAGCAGCTTAGCAGGGATCCCAGATACGCAGTATTTT. This translates into CASSLAGIPDTQYF.